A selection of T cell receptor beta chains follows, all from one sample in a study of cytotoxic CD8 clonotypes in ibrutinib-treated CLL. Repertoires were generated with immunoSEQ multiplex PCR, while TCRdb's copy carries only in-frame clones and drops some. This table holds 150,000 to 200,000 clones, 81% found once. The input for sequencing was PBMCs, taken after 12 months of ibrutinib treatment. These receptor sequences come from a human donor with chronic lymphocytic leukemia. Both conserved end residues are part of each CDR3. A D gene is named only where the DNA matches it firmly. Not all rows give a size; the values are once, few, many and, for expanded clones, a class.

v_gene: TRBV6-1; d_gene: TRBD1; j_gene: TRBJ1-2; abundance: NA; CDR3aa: CASREQGFRNGYTF; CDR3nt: TGTGCCAGCAGAGAACAGGGGTTCCGGAATGGCTACACCTTC
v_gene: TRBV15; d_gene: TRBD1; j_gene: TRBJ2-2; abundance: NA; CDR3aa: CATSRASGQGNTGELFF; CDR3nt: TGTGCCACCAGCAGAGCCTCGGGACAGGGTAACACCGGGGAGCTGTTTTTT
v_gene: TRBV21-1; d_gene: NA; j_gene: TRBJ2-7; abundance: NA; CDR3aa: CASSKRDSSYEQYF; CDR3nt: TGTGCCAGCAGCAAAAGGGATAGCTCCTACGAGCAGTACTTC
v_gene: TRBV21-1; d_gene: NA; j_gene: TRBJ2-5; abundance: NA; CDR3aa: CASSTWEQGGGRAAETQYF; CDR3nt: TGTGCCAGCAGCACCTGGGAACAGGGAGGCGGGAGGGCCGCAGAGACCCAGTACTTC
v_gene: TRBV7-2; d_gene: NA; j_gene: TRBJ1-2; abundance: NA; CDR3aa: CASSLDSALKDTF; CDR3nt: TGTGCCAGCAGCTTAGACTCGGCCTTAAAGGACACCTTC
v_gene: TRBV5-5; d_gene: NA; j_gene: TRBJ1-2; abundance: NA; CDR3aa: CASSPLTEHYGYTF; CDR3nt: TGTGCCAGCAGCCCTCTGACAGAGCACTATGGCTACACCTTC
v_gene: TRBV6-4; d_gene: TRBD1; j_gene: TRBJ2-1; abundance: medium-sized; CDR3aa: CASGEGQGSYNEQFF; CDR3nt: TGTGCCAGCGGGGAGGGACAGGGGTCCTACAATGAGCAGTTCTTC
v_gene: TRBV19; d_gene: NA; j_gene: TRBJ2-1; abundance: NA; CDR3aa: CASIFRPGGEQFF; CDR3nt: TGTGCCAGTATTTTCAGACCAGGGGGGGAGCAGTTCTTC
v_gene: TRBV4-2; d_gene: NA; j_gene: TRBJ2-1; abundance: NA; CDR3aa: CASSPVGRDRRSYNEQFF; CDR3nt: TGTGCCAGCAGCCCCGTCGGGCGGGATAGACGGTCCTACAATGAGCAGTTCTTC
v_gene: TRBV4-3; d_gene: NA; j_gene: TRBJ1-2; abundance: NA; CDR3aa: CASSHSTGLSGYGYTF; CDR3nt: TGCGCCAGCAGCCACTCGACAGGTCTATCAGGGTATGGCTACACCTTC
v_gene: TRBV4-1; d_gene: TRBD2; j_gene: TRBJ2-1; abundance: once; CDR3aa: CASSQTAGGPGNEQFF; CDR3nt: TGCGCCAGCAGCCAAACCGCGGGGGGGCCTGGCAATGAGCAGTTCTTC
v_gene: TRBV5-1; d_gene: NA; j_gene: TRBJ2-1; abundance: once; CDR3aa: CASSLARAGNEQFF; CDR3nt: TGCGCCAGCAGCTTGGCCCGGGCAGGGAATGAGCAGTTCTTC
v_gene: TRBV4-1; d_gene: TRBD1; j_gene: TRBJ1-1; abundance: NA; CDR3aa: CASSQATGQGTEAFF; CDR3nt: TGCGCCAGCAGCCAAGCCACCGGACAGGGCACTGAAGCTTTCTTT
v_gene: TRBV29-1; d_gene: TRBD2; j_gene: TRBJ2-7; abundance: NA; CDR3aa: CSVEAKGLAPTPGEQYF; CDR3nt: TGCAGCGTTGAAGCTAAGGGACTAGCGCCCACCCCTGGCGAGCAGTACTTC
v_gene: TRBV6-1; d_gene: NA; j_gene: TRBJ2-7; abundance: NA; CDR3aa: CASSPEAGSYEQYF; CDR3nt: TGTGCCAGCAGCCCCGAAGCGGGCTCCTACGAGCAGTACTTC
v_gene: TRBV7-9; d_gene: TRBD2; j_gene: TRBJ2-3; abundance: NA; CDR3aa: CASSSPGGLGDTQYF; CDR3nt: TGTGCCAGCAGCTCCCCGGGGGGGCTTGGAGATACGCAGTATTTT
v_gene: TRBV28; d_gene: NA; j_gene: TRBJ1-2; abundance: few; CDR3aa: CASSSSGPGGYTF; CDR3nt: TGTGCCAGCAGTTCCTCGGGACCCGGTGGCTACACCTTC
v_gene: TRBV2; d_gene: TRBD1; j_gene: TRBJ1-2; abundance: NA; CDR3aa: CASSDVGTGVNYGYTF; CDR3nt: TGTGCCAGCAGTGATGTAGGGACAGGAGTTAACTATGGCTACACCTTC
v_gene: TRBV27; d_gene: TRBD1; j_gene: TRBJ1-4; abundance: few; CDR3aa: CASSSRQGEKLFF; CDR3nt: TGTGCCAGCAGTAGCCGACAGGGTGAAAAACTGTTTTTT
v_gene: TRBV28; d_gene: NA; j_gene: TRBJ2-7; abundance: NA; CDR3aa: CASGPGSYSEQYF; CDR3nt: TGTGCCAGCGGTCCAGGGAGCTACTCCGAGCAGTACTTC
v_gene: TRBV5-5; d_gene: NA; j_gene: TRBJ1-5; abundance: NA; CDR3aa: CASSFAYSNQPQHF; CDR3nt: TGTGCCAGCAGCTTCGCTTATAGCAATCAGCCCCAGCATTTT
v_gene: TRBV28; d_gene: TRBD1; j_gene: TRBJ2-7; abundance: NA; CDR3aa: CASTPGTGAYEQYF; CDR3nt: TGTGCCAGCACTCCCGGGACAGGGGCCTACGAGCAGTACTTC
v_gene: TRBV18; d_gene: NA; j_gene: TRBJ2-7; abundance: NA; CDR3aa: CASSPQRSSYEQYF; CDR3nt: TGTGCCAGCTCACCACAGCGGAGCTCCTACGAGCAGTACTTC
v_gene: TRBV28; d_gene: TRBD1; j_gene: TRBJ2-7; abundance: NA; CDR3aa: CASSFVGQGFYEQYF; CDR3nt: TGTGCCAGCAGTTTTGTGGGACAGGGTTTTTACGAGCAGTACTTC
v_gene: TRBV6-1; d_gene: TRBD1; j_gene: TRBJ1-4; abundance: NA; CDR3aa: CASIRDRLNEKLFF; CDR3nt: TGTGCCAGCATCCGGGACAGATTGAATGAAAAACTGTTTTTT
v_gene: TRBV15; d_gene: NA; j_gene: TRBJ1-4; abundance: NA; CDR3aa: CATSRVLGEKLFF; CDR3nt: TGTGCCACCAGCAGAGTACTGGGAGAAAAACTGTTTTTT
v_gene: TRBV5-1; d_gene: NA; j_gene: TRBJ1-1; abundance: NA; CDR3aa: CASSVTGSNTEAFF; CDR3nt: TGCGCCAGCAGCGTGACAGGCTCGAACACTGAAGCTTTCTTT
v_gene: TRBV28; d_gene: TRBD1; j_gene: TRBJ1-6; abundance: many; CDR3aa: CAGRTGIGSPLHF; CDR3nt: TGTGCCGGCCGGACAGGGATAGGATCACCCCTCCACTTT
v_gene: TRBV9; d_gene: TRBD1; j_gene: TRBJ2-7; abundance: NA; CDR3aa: CASSAGQGTYEQYF; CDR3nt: TGTGCCAGCAGCGCCGGACAGGGAACCTACGAGCAGTACTTC
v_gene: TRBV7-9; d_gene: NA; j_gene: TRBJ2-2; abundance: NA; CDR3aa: CASSPDSFNTGELFF; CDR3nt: TGTGCCAGCAGCCCCGACTCCTTTAACACCGGGGAGCTGTTTTTT
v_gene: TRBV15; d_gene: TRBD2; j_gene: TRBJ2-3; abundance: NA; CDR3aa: CATSRDLLAGGFTDTQYF; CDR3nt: TGTGCCACCAGCAGAGATCTACTAGCGGGGGGGTTCACAGATACGCAGTATTTT
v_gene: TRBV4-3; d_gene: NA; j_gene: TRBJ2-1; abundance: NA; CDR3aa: CASSQEKGGGNEQFF; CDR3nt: TGCGCCAGCAGCCAAGAAAAAGGGGGGGGGAATGAGCAGTTCTTC
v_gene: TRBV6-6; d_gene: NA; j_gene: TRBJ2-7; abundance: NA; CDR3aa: CASTDDITYEQYF; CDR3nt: TGTGCCAGCACTGATGACATAACCTACGAGCAGTACTTC
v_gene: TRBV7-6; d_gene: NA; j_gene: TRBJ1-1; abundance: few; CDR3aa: CASSIRGGTEAFF; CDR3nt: TGTGCCAGCAGCATAAGGGGAGGGACTGAAGCTTTCTTT
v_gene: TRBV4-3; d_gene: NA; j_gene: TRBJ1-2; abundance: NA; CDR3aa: CASSQGAGINYGYTF; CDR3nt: TGCGCCAGCAGCCAAGGGGCAGGGATAAACTATGGCTACACCTTC
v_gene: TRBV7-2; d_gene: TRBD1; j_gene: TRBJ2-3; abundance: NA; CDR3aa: CASSRGQPGDTQYF; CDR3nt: TGTGCCAGCAGCCGGGGACAGCCCGGAGATACGCAGTATTTT
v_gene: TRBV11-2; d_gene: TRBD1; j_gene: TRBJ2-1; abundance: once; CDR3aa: CASSPPDRGANEQFF; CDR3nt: TGTGCCAGCAGCCCCCCGGACAGGGGAGCCAATGAGCAGTTCTTC
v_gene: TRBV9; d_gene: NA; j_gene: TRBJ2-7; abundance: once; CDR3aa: CASSVGIGREQYF; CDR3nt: TGTGCCAGCAGCGTAGGTATCGGAAGGGAGCAGTACTTC
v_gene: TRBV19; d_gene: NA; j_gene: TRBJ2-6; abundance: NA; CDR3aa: CASTPPAGAGANVLTF; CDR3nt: TGTGCCAGTACTCCGCCCGCCGGGGCTGGGGCCAACGTCCTGACTTTC
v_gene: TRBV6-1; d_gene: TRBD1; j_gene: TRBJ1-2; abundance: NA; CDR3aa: CASSEGQGRSHGYTF; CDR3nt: TGTGCCAGCAGTGAAGGACAGGGGAGATCTCATGGCTACACCTTC
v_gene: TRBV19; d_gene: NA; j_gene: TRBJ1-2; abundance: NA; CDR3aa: CASSITVDYGYTF; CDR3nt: TGTGCCAGTAGTATAACGGTGGACTATGGCTACACCTTC
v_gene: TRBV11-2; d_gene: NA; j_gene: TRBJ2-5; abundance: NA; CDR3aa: CASTNKLLQETQYF; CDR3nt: TGTGCCAGCACCAACAAACTATTACAAGAGACCCAGTACTTC
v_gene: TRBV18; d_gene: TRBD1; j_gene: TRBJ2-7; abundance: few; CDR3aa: CASSTSGTGLYEQYF; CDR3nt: TGTGCCAGCTCAACCTCCGGGACAGGGCTTTACGAGCAGTACTTC
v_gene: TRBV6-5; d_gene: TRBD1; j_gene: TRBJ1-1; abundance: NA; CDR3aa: CASSKPGQKNTEAFF; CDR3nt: TGTGCCAGCAGTAAACCGGGACAGAAGAACACTGAAGCTTTCTTT
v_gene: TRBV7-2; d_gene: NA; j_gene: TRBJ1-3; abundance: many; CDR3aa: CASRPGHRSGNTIYF; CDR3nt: TGTGCCAGCAGACCGGGACACCGATCTGGAAACACCATATATTTT
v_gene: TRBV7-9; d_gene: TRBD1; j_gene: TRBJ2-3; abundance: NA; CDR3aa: CASSPRQGTSTDTQYF; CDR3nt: TGTGCCAGCAGCCCCCGACAGGGGACTAGCACAGATACGCAGTATTTT
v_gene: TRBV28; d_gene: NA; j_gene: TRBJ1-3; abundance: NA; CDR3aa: CASSFGGSFSGNTIYF; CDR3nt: TGTGCCAGCAGTTTCGGTGGCAGCTTCTCTGGAAACACCATATATTTT
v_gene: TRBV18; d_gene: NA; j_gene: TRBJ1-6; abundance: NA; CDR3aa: CASSLRDSYNSPLHF; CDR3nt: TGTGCCAGCTCACTCCGGGACTCCTATAATTCACCCCTCCACTTT
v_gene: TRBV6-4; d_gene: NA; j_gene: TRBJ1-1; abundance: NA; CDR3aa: CASSNSNTEAFF; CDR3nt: TGTGCCAGCAGTAATTCGAACACTGAAGCTTTCTTT
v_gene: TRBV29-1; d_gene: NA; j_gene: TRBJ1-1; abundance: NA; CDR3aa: CSVGTQNTEAFF; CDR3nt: TGCAGCGTTGGGACACAGAACACTGAAGCTTTCTTT
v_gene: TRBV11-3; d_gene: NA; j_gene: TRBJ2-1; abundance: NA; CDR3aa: CASSLDSGDEQFF; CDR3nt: TGTGCCAGCAGCTTAGATTCCGGAGATGAGCAGTTCTTC
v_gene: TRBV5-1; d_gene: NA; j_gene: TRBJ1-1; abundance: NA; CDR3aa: CASSSQTANTEAFF; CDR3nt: TGCGCCAGCAGCTCCCAGACAGCGAACACTGAAGCTTTCTTT
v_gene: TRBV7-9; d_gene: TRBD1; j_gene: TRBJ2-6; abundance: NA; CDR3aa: CASSVARDRYRSGANVLTF; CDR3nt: TGTGCCAGCAGCGTAGCTAGGGACAGATACCGCTCTGGGGCCAACGTCCTGACTTTC
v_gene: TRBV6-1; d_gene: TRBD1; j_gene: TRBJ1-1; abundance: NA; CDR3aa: CASSARDRANTEAFF; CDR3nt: TGTGCCAGCAGTGCACGGGACAGGGCGAACACTGAAGCTTTCTTT
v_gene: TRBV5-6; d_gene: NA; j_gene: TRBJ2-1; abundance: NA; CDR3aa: CASSAAFEQFF; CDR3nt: TGTGCCAGCAGCGCCGCGTTTGAGCAGTTCTTC